Given below is one T cell receptor beta chain in context. No antigen is known for it. This specimen comes from a study of a mutant IDH1 vaccine in newly diagnosed glioma. Study-level information: Patients received vaccination from 4-6 weeks after radiotherapy alone, or with temozolomide cycles. In the visit schedule, V12 fell in week 35, while V13 fell in week 47.

The sample's time point: week 47, end of study. What each vaccine dose contained was 300 ug of mutant IDH1 20-mer peptide, accompanied by topical imiquimod. Astrocytomas that were new, WHO grade 3 or 4, IDH1-mutant and ATRX-lost were present in the donors. The CDR3 is 13 residues long. From germline, CDR1 is SGHDT and CDR2 YYEEEE. The ends were cut back, 3 bases at V and 1 base at J, with 8 bases in the middle. Method: immunoSEQ multiplex PCR; TCRdb's copy keeps in-frame clones and lacks some. Of approximately 30,000 clones detected, about 93% appear once; the ten largest clones hold just over 5%. J is TRBJ2-7 and V is TRBV5-6; no reliable D call. The TCR originated in a middle-aged woman with glioma. The sequencing used PBMCs, collected from a glioma patient whose treatment included an IDH1 peptide vaccine. CDR3 loop: CASSSIISYEQYF. For the CDR3, the DNA is TGTGCCAGCAGCTCGATTATTTCCTACGAGCAGTACTTC. The variable domain in full, with the rest retrieved from reference TRBV5-6 and TRBJ2-7, is DAGVTQSPTHLIKTRGQQVTLRCSPKSGHDTVSWYQQALGQGPQFIFQYYEEEERQRGNFPDRFSGHQFPNYSSELNVNALLLGDSALYLCASSSIISYEQYFGPGTRLTVT.